This T cell receptor (beta chain) was retrieved from a study of T cells after yellow fever vaccination. About the study: Where fractions had low cell numbers, libraries were prepared from them with the SMART-Seq v4 Ultra Low Input RNA kit. Findings and caveats of the study: Only a minor proportion of clonotypes was detected across both CD4 and CD8 compartments. Most primary-vaccination clones reappeared after the booster (about 97% CD4, around 88% CD8).

By 5'RACE template switching, TCR cDNA was produced, with a universal primer site and UMIs added in the process. TCRdb re-called the 5' RACE reads through MiXCR, storing one row per CDR3 protein. The data contain roughly 400,000 distinct CDR3 sequences, 18% of them singletons. Comment on this clonotype: What it binds is unknown.

The CDR3 runs to 14 residues. With V trimmed by 5 bases and J by 11 bases, 13 bases remained unmatched. The germline V gene encodes CDR1 SGHTA and CDR2 FQGTGA. The rearrangement uses TRBV7-3 and TRBJ1-1; TRBD1 aligns across 8 bases. This sequence was found in a man between 18 and 35 years old who received the YFV17D yellow fever vaccine. This sample comprised PBMCs, obtained before the yellow fever booster vaccination. DNA of the CDR3: TGTGCCAGCAGCCCCCTCGTTTTGGGGACAGGTGCTTTCTTT. It encodes CASSPLVLGTGAFF.